These T cell receptor beta chains were read from a single sample in a study of shared clonotypes between healthy human individuals. Clones were read by immunoSEQ multiplex PCR, and TCRdb kept only the in-frame ones, dropping some. The table lists around 700,000 clones, about 74% of them singletons, with less than 2% in the top ten. The sequenced sample consisted of memory CD4+ T cells sorted from blood. The source of these receptors is a woman in her twenties or thirties in good health. CDR3s include the opening cysteine and the closing phenylalanine or tryptophan. Fields, in order: J gene, clone size, V gene, D gene, CDR3 protein, CDR3 DNA. A D gene is named only where the DNA matches it firmly. Clone sizes are given selectively: once, few, many, or a class where the clone is expanded.

>TRBJ2-5|.|TRBV5-4|TRBD2
CASSLPSGQETQYF
TGTGCCAGCAGCTTACCTAGCGGACAAGAGACCCAGTACTTC
>TRBJ2-2|few|TRBV7-7|TRBD1
CASSLGQDTGELFF
TGTGCCAGCAGCCTGGGACAGGACACCGGGGAGCTGTTTTTT
>TRBJ2-7|few|TRBV7-2|.
CASSPLTGLYEQYF
TGTGCCAGCAGCCCTTTGACAGGACTCTACGAGCAGTACTTC
>TRBJ1-3|.|TRBV28|TRBD1
CASRLGQGSAGNTIYF
TGTGCCAGCAGATTGGGACAGGGGAGCGCTGGAAACACCATATATTTT
>TRBJ2-5|.|TRBV5-5|.
CASSLFAAQETQYF
TGTGCCAGCAGCTTATTCGCAGCACAAGAGACCCAGTACTTC
>TRBJ1-5|.|TRBV7-9|.
CASSSGTLSNQPQHF
TGTGCCAGCAGCAGCGGGACCCTCAGCAATCAGCCCCAGCATTTT
>TRBJ1-4|.|TRBV5-1|.
CASSLDGINEKLFF
TGCGCCAGCAGCCTGGACGGTATTAATGAAAAACTGTTTTTT
>TRBJ2-7|.|TRBV27|TRBD1
CASSRTGGNEQYF
TGTGCCAGCAGCAGGACAGGGGGCAACGAGCAGTACTTC
>TRBJ1-1|.|TRBV19|.
CASSVTGSGTEAFF
TGTGCCAGTAGTGTAACAGGCTCGGGCACTGAAGCTTTCTTT
>TRBJ2-7|.|TRBV5-4|TRBD2
CASSRRLAGAYEQYF
TGTGCCAGCAGCCGCCGTCTAGCGGGAGCCTACGAGCAGTACTTC
>TRBJ2-1|.|TRBV7-9|.
CASSLTESRELYNEQFF
TGTGCCAGCAGCTTAACAGAGTCAAGGGAGCTCTACAATGAGCAGTTCTTC
>TRBJ2-1|.|TRBV5-1|TRBD1
CASSPDRGGEQFF
TGCGCCAGCAGCCCGGACAGGGGCGGGGAGCAGTTCTTC
>TRBJ2-5|.|TRBV4-2|TRBD2
CASSQGGLAENQETQYF
TGTGCCAGCAGCCAAGGAGGGCTAGCGGAGAACCAAGAGACCCAGTACTTC
>TRBJ1-1|.|TRBV5-1|.
CASSFGHSTGNTEAFF
TGCGCCAGCAGCTTTGGGCACAGTACGGGGAACACTGAAGCTTTCTTT
>TRBJ1-3|.|TRBV5-1|.
CASSLEAGDGSSGNTIYF
TGCGCCAGCAGCTTGGAAGCTGGGGACGGGAGCTCTGGAAACACCATATATTTT
>TRBJ2-3|.|TRBV27|.
CASTIRLGFTTQYF
TGTGCCAGCACCATTCGACTGGGGTTTACGACGCAGTATTTT
>TRBJ2-3|many|TRBV5-1|TRBD2
CASSLGVAGSTDTQYF
TGCGCCAGCAGCTTGGGGGTAGCGGGCAGCACAGATACGCAGTATTTT
>TRBJ2-1|.|TRBV9|.
CASSTRTSPRDEQFF
TGTGCCAGCAGTACACGGACCTCCCCCAGAGATGAGCAGTTCTTC
>TRBJ2-1|.|TRBV7-9|TRBD2
CASSTPLRRLARNEQFF
TGTGCCAGCAGCACCCCTCTCCGGAGACTAGCGCGCAATGAGCAGTTCTTC
>TRBJ2-3|.|TRBV19|.
CANLAPPSPSTDTQYF
TGTGCCAATCTCGCCCCACCTAGTCCCAGCACAGATACGCAGTATTTT
>TRBJ2-2|.|TRBV6-6|TRBD2
CASSPSSGGYTGELFF
TGTGCCAGCAGTCCCTCTAGCGGAGGATACACCGGGGAGCTGTTTTTT
>TRBJ1-2|.|TRBV5-6|.
CASSLGGSGANYGYTF
TGTGCCAGCAGCTTGGGGGGTAGTGGAGCTAACTATGGCTACACCTTC
>TRBJ2-5|few|TRBV6-5|.
CASRGSGETQYF
TGTGCCAGCAGAGGCAGCGGAGAGACCCAGTACTTC
>TRBJ1-2|few|TRBV2|.
CASSRVTNYGYTF
TGTGCCAGCAGTAGGGTTACAAACTATGGCTACACCTTC
>TRBJ1-2|.|TRBV15|.
CATSRGPGTLSGYTF
TGTGCCACCAGCAGAGGACCCGGGACCCTATCGGGCTACACCTTC
>TRBJ1-3|.|TRBV28|.
CASSLFWGTTASGNTIYF
TGTGCCAGCAGTTTGTTCTGGGGAACGACAGCGTCTGGAAACACCATATATTTT
>TRBJ1-1|.|TRBV27|.
CASSENTANTEAFF
TGTGCCAGCAGTGAAAATACAGCAAACACTGAAGCTTTCTTT
>TRBJ1-4|once|TRBV19|.
CASSDEVAPPREKLFF
TGTGCCAGTTCAGACGAGGTGGCACCCCCGCGGGAAAAACTGTTTTTT
>TRBJ1-1|many|TRBV18|.
CASSSSGGNTEAFF
TGTGCCAGCTCTTCCTCCGGGGGGAACACTGAAGCTTTCTTT
>TRBJ2-2|.|TRBV29-1|.
CSVLTGRDTGELFF
TGCAGCGTCCTGACAGGGAGGGACACCGGGGAGCTGTTTTTT
>TRBJ2-7|.|TRBV28|TRBD2
CASSATPTSGRYEQYF
TGTGCCAGCAGTGCCACCCCGACTAGCGGGAGATACGAGCAGTACTTC
>TRBJ1-5|.|TRBV19|.
CASSIGYDSNQPQHF
TGTGCCAGTAGTATAGGTTACGATAGCAATCAGCCCCAGCATTTT
>TRBJ2-7|.|TRBV9|TRBD2
CASTTGTSSDEQYF
TGTGCCAGCACCACCGGGACTAGCTCCGACGAGCAGTACTTC
>TRBJ2-1|.|TRBV21-1|.
CASSKDYSGRSEKLGFF
TGTGCCAGCAGCAAAGACTATAGCGGGAGGTCTGAAAAGCTGGGGTTCTTC
>TRBJ2-6|few|TRBV7-9|.
CASSFTRSGANVLTF
TGTGCCAGCAGCTTCACCCGATCTGGGGCCAACGTCCTGACTTTC
>TRBJ2-1|.|TRBV2|.
CASSELLDEQFF
TGTGCCAGCAGTGAATTGTTAGATGAGCAGTTCTTC
>TRBJ1-5|once|TRBV5-5|.
CASSPPGDFQSTQHF
TGTGCCAGCAGCCCCCCAGGGGACTTCCAATCGACCCAGCATTTT
>TRBJ2-7|once|TRBV9|TRBD1
CASSVGNRGGEQYF
TGTGCCAGCAGCGTAGGCAACAGGGGTGGCGAGCAGTACTTC
>TRBJ2-1|.|TRBV4-2|.
CASSPGRISYNEQFF
TGTGCCAGCAGCCCGGGACGGATCTCCTACAATGAGCAGTTCTTC
>TRBJ1-2|.|TRBV28|.
CASSLTGMSYGYTF
TGTGCCAGCAGTTTAACAGGGATGAGCTATGGCTACACCTTC
>TRBJ1-2|once|TRBV5-5|TRBD1
CASSLVQGASGYTF
TGTGCCAGCAGCTTAGTGCAGGGGGCGAGCGGCTACACCTTC
>TRBJ1-5|.|TRBV2|.
CASSEDGQFNQPQHF
TGTGCCAGCAGTGAAGACGGACAGTTCAATCAGCCCCAGCATTTT
>TRBJ2-3|few|TRBV14|TRBD1
CASSRDRGTDTQYF
TGTGCCAGCAGCCGGGACAGGGGCACAGATACGCAGTATTTT